Shown below are 25 T cell receptor beta chains from a single sample sequenced in a study of T cells in Graves' hyperthyroidism and ophthalmopathy. The CDR3 regions of TCR beta were amplified from RNA transcripts. First-round RT-PCR of the TCR CDR3 relied on the HTBI primer set. Via MiXCR, TCRdb re-called the multiplex PCR reads, giving one row per CDR3 protein. The table includes approximately 360,000 distinct CDR3 sequences, roughly 25% detected once. The sequencing sample was made of blood. The receptor set was obtained from a man aged 45-65 years with Graves' hyperthyroidism.

The chain links TRBV18 to TRBJ2-4; D is ambiguous. Trimming shortened V by 2 bases and J by 1 base, and 9 bases separated the two germline ends. CDR1 KGHSH and CDR2 LQKENI come from the germline V gene. The CDR3 extends over 15 amino acids. The CDR3 sequence is CASSPAERAKNIQYF. The CDR3 nucleotides read TGTGCCAGCTCACCAGCTGAGCGTGCCAAAAACATTCAGTACTTC.

The chain has TRBV30 and TRBJ2-7; D remains ambiguous. The length of the CDR3 is 14 residues. Germline CDR1 is GTSNPN and CDR2 is SVGIG (reference sequence). Deletions cut 2 bases from V and 4 bases from J, with 15 bases between. CDR3 sequence reads: CAWSPFIPRYEQYF. The CDR3 DNA follows: TGTGCCTGGAGTCCCTTTATCCCCCGATACGAGCAGTACTTC.

This clonotype has at least ten counts. The chain is built from TRBV12-3 or TRBV12-4 and TRBJ2-1; 9 bases map to TRBD2. The CDR3 runs 16 residues. The ends lost 4 bases at V and 0 bases at J; junction bases unmatched: 4. DNA of the CDR3: TGTGCCAGCAGTTCCCGTAGCGGGAGCTCCTACAATGAGCAGTTCTTC. Translating gives CASSSRSGSSYNEQFF.

This clonotype is a singleton in its sample. V and J are TRBV28 and TRBJ2-7; D is possibly TRBD2 (6 bases). Deletions cut 6 bases from V and 0 bases from J, with 15 bases between. The CDR3 consists of 15 residues. CDR1 and CDR2 from the germline V gene are MDHEN and SYDVKM. CDR3 nucleotide sequence: TGTGCCAGCAGGGCGGGGCCCGGGATCTCCTACGAGCAGTACTTC. The encoded protein is CASRAGPGISYEQYF.

This clonotype appeared many times. V is TRBV5-1 and J is TRBJ2-7; maybe TRBD2 (6 bases). V was cut by 3 bases and J by 5 bases, with 15 bases left in between. CDR1 is SGHRS, CDR2 YFSETQ, per germline. The CDR3 sequence is 14 residues long. In DNA form, the CDR3 reads TGCGCCAGCAGCTCCGACGGGAGACTCAACGAGCAGTACTTC. Encoded protein: CASSSDGRLNEQYF. Together with reference TRBV5-1 and TRBJ2-7, the CDR3 gives the full variable domain: KAGVTQTPRYLIKTRGQQVTLSCSPISGHRSVSWYQQTPGQGLQFLFEYFSETQRNKGNFPGRFSGRQFSNSRSEMNVSTLELGDSALYLCASSSDGRLNEQYFGPGTRLTVT.

The gene calls are TRBV19 and TRBJ2-5; a possible D gene is TRBD2 (6 bases). Trimming left V 7 bases short and J 0 bases short, with 9 bases between. The CDR3 covers 13 residues. The germline gives CDR1 LNHDA, CDR2 SQIVND (reference sequence). CDR3 region: CASMGGNQETQYF. In DNA, the CDR3 is TGTGCCAGTATGGGGGGTAACCAAGAGACCCAGTACTTC.

The chain couples TRBV12-5 to TRBJ1-1; 7 positions agree with TRBD1. V shed 9 bases and J 8 bases; nucleotides not matched to a gene: 9. CDR1 LGHNT and CDR2 FRNRAP come from the germline V gene. The CDR3 extends over 12 amino acids. DNA of the CDR3: TGTGCTAGCCACAGGGGCGGGGGCGAAGCTTTCTTT. Protein product: CASHRGGGEAFF.

This clonotype came up a few times. The J gene is TRBJ2-5, the V gene TRBV24-1; D is unresolved. Germline CDR1 is KGHDR and CDR2 is SFDVKD. V lost 9 bases and J 6 bases, leaving 10 bases between the germline ends. CDR3 length: 11 amino acids. CDR3 protein: CATESRKTQYF. CDR3 coding DNA: TGTGCCACCGAATCAAGGAAGACCCAGTACTTC.

This sequence joins TRBV6-1 and TRBJ2-7; D is possibly TRBD1 (6 bases). V dropped 4 bases and J dropped 4 bases, with 8 bases sitting between them. Per germline, CDR1 MNHNS and CDR2 SASEGT. The CDR3 sequence is 12 residues long. This chain's CDR3 is CASSVGQYEQYF. As DNA, the CDR3 is TGTGCCAGCAGTGTAGGACAGTACGAGCAGTACTTC.

A few counts support this clonotype. The rearrangement links TRBV18 to TRBJ2-5, with a tentative D call TRBD1 (6 bases). The CDR3 runs 13 residues. CDR1 is KGHSH and CDR2 is LQKENI in the germline V gene. Trimming took off 2 bases at V and 4 bases at J, with 8 bases between the two ends. CDR3 DNA sequence: TGTGCCAGCTCACCAACAGGGTCAGAGACCCAGTACTTC. Translating it yields CASSPTGSETQYF. The full variable domain, rest sourced from reference TRBV18 and TRBJ2-5, is NAGVMQNPRHLVRRRGQEARLRCSPMKGHSHVYWYRQLPEEGLKFMVYLQKENIIDESGMPKERFSAEFPKEGPSILRIQQVVRGDSAAYFCASSPTGSETQYFGPGTRLLVL.

This clonotype was seen many times. Here the CDR3 DNA reads TGTGCCAGCAGTTTCTACAGGGGTTACCAAGAGACCCAGTACTTC. It is translated as CASSFYRGYQETQYF. The rearrangement joins TRBV27 to TRBJ2-5, with 7 bases fitting TRBD1. Trimming removed 3 bases from V and 0 bases from J; junction bases left unmatched: 4. The germline V gene has CDR1 MNHEY and CDR2 SMNVEV (reference sequence). The CDR3 is made up of 15 amino acids.

The chain recombines TRBV5-6 with TRBJ2-7, with 9 bases lining up with TRBD1. V lost 4 bases and J lost 3; bases outside the gene matches: 2. The germline V gene has CDR1 SGHDT and CDR2 YYEEEE. The CDR3 has 13 residues. For the CDR3, the DNA is TGTGCCAGCAGCGTGACAGGGGGCTACGAGCAGTACTTC. Translation gives CASSVTGGYEQYF.

Details on this clonotype: A much larger clone sits a single nucleotide away, making a read error possible. This chain connects TRBV5-1 to TRBJ2-3, with 9 bases aligning to TRBD2. This CDR3 comprises 17 residues. Trimming at V came to 0 bases and at J to 5 bases, leaving 10 bases not matched to a gene. Germline CDR1 and CDR2: SGHRS and YFSETQ. CDR3 region: CASSLGGLAGTGDTQYF. CDR3 DNA sequence: TGCGCCAGCAGCTTGGGGGGTCTAGCGGGAACAGGAGATACGCAGTATTTT.

A note on this clonotype: One end of the junction varies from germline; a read error may be responsible. This rearrangement joins TRBV20-1 to TRBJ2-1; 12 bases are shared with TRBD2. Germline-derived CDR1 and CDR2 are DFQATT and SNEGSKA (reference sequence). The CDR3 consists of 16 residues. The CDR3 sequence: CSASKTSGSSYNEQLF. CDR3 nucleotide sequence: TGCAGTGCTAGTAAGACTAGCGGGAGCAGCTACAATGAGCAGCTCTTC.

This clonotype was counted many times. Here the CDR3 DNA reads TGTGCCAGCAGCCAGCAGGGGCATCAGCCCCAGCATTTT. This gives the protein CASSQQGHQPQHF. The chain carries TRBV6-1 and TRBJ1-5; perhaps TRBD1 as D (6 bases). The CDR3 consists of 13 residues. The germline CDR1 and CDR2 sequences are MNHNS and SASEGT. The V end was cut by 6 bases, the J end by 5 bases, with 11 bases between.

This clonotype was counted only a few times. V is TRBV6-1 and J is TRBJ2-7; D is possibly TRBD2 (6 bases). The CDR3 is 12 residues long. From germline, CDR1 is MNHNS and CDR2 SASEGT. V shed 10 bases and J shed 4 bases, with 14 bases lying between them. Here the CDR3 DNA reads TGTGCCATCGGGACTTCGCGTTACGAGCAGTACTTC. Translating gives CAIGTSRYEQYF.

This clonotype turned up a few times. This chain connects TRBV28 to TRBJ2-7; D uncertain. V was pared by 4 bases and J by 2 bases, with 12 bases between. Germline V CDR1 and CDR2: MDHEN, SYDVKM. The CDR3 totals 14 residues. The CDR3 region is CASSWALPTYEQYF. CDR3 sequence (DNA): TGTGCCAGCAGTTGGGCACTACCTACCTACGAGCAGTACTTC.

This clonotype was observed a handful of times. The chain links TRBV6-5 to TRBJ2-1; 7 bases line up with TRBD2. The J segment lost 7 bases and the V segment lost 7 bases, leaving 10 bases of the junction unmatched. The CDR3 consists of 14 residues. Germline CDR1 is MNHEY and CDR2 is SVGAGI. The CDR3 DNA follows: TGTGCCAGCACGGGACTAACCTTTGGGAATGAGCAGTTCTTC. Translated: CASTGLTFGNEQFF.

This clonotype was seen more than once but under ten times. The chain carries TRBV12-3 or TRBV12-4 and TRBJ1-1; 7 nucleotides align to TRBD1. The ends lost 3 bases at V and 4 bases at J; junction bases unmatched: 5. CDR3 size: 14 residues. The CDR3 sequence is CASSFRAGGTEAFF. The CDR3 coding sequence is TGTGCCAGCAGTTTCCGGGCAGGGGGCACTGAAGCTTTCTTT.

This clonotype has at least ten counts. In DNA form, the CDR3 reads TGTGCCAGCAGCGCAACAGGGGACCCCTACAATGAGCAGTTCTTC. It yields the protein CASSATGDPYNEQFF. V and J are TRBV7-3 and TRBJ2-1; 7 nucleotides match TRBD1. The CDR3 is made up of 15 amino acids. Germline trimming cut 5 bases from V and 2 bases from J; bases unmatched to any gene: 6. Germline CDR1 is SGHTA and CDR2 is FQGTGA.

This clonotype appeared a few times. In nucleotides, the CDR3 is TGCAGTGCTAGAGATCGGAGCGCCGAGACCCAGTACTTC. It specifies CSARDRSAETQYF. The rearrangement uses TRBV20-1 and TRBJ2-5, with D unresolved. Germline V CDR1 and CDR2: DFQATT, SNEGSKA (reference sequence). Trimming removed 0 bases from V and 5 bases from J, with 10 bases in between. CDR3 length equals 13 residues.

With regard to this clonotype: Just one base apart from a much larger clone, this may be a read error. The V and J genes are TRBV6-2 or TRBV6-3 and TRBJ2-7; a possible D gene is TRBD2 (6 bases). The J call could be wrong; TRBJ2-1 is a better fit for the DNA end. The CDR3 has 13 residues. Germline CDR1 MNHEY, CDR2 SVGEGT. This CDR3 reads CASSKLLAYEQFF. CDR3 sequence (DNA): TGTGCCAGCAGTAAACTACTAGCCTACGAGCAGTTCTTC.

The V and J genes are TRBV5-1 and TRBJ2-1, with D perhaps TRBD1 (6 bases). Looked up from germline, CDR1 is SGHRS and CDR2 is YFSETQ. Trimming shortened V by 0 bases and J by 4 bases, and 11 bases separated the two germline ends. CDR3 length: 15 residues. For the CDR3, the DNA is TGCGCCAGCAGCTTGGGTGGACAGACGTACAATGAGCAGTTCTTC. Its translation is CASSLGGQTYNEQFF. Filled out from reference TRBV5-1 and TRBJ2-1, the complete variable domain reads KAGVTQTPRYLIKTRGQQVTLSCSPISGHRSVSWYQQTPGQGLQFLFEYFSETQRNKGNFPGRFSGRQFSNSRSEMNVSTLELGDSALYLCASSLGGQTYNEQFFGPGTRLTVL.

This clonotype was found many times. The chain links TRBV12-3 or TRBV12-4 to TRBJ2-7; D uncertain. Between the trimmed V and J ends, which lost 9 bases and 3 bases, there was a span of 18 bases. This CDR3 spans 14 amino acids. Here the CDR3 DNA reads TGTGCCAGTAGTGGGGATGCCCCCTACTACGAGCAGTACTTC. Its protein is CASSGDAPYYEQYF.

The table lists this clonotype with many counts. The rearrangement uses TRBV20-1 and TRBJ2-3; the match to TRBD2 covers 9 bases. The CDR3 has 13 residues. The ends lost 4 bases at V and 9 bases at J; junction bases unmatched: 8. Germline V gene lookup returns CDR1 DFQATT and CDR2 SNEGSKA (reference sequence). CDR3 in DNA: TGCAGTGCTAAGGGACTAGCCTACTCAACGCAGTATTTT. Residues: CSAKGLAYSTQYF.